This T cell receptor beta chain was found in a study of early T cells in non-severe SARS-CoV-2 infection. In the study overall: Sequenced material consisted of bulk RNA (from unsorted whole blood), and chains were unpaired.

Individual cDNA molecules received unique molecular identifiers. TCRdb called the 5' RACE reads again in MiXCR, with one record for every CDR3 protein. The table lists tens of thousands of distinct CDR3 sequences, approximately 13% of them singletons, with about 8.6% in the top ten. This clonotype appeared many times. The material sequenced was whole blood. The clonotype comes from an adult who was a healthcare worker with PCR-confirmed SARS-CoV-2 infection or an uninfected control (not recorded which).

The CDR3 region is CSVSPRLGLNTEAFF. CDR3 DNA sequence: TGCAGCGTTAGCCCTAGACTGGGACTGAACACTGAAGCTTTCTTT. The chain combines TRBV29-1 with TRBJ1-1, with D tentatively TRBD1 (5 bases). There are 15 residues in the CDR3. Per germline, CDR1 SQVTM and CDR2 ANQGSEA. The V and J ends lost 5 bases and 0 bases respectively, with 16 bases between them. The full variable domain, completed using reference TRBV29-1 and TRBJ1-1, is SAVISQKPSRDICQRGTSLTIQCQVDSQVTMMFWYRQQPGQSLTLIATANQGSEATYESGFVIDKFPISRPNLTFSTLTVSNMSPEDSSIYLCSVSPRLGLNTEAFFGQGTRLTVV.